One sample yielded the 27 T cell receptor beta chains listed below, sequenced in a study of OX40 agonist ivuxolimab in advanced cancers. Repertoires were generated with immunoSEQ multiplex PCR, while TCRdb's copy carries only in-frame clones and drops some. This sample carries 62,000 or so clones, approximately 80% of them seen once, and the ten largest clones take 3.7%. The sequenced sample was CD4+ or CD8+ T cells sorted from blood, obtained in a trial of the OX40 agonist ivuxolimab. These receptor sequences come from an adult with an advanced solid tumor such as melanoma, head and neck, liver or kidney cancer.

The chain has TRBV28 and TRBJ2-7; D is possibly TRBD2 (6 bases). Trimming cost V 5 bases and J 0 bases, with 14 bases left between them. This CDR3 contains 15 residues. Per germline, CDR1 MDHEN and CDR2 SYDVKM. The CDR3 DNA reads as TGTGCCAGCAGTGGCCGACTAGTTCACTCCTACGAGCAGTACTTC. Its protein is CASSGRLVHSYEQYF.

V gene TRBV7-9 combines with J gene TRBJ2-2, with a possible D match to TRBD2 (6 bases). From germline, CDR1 is SEHNR and CDR2 FQNEAQ (reference sequence). Trimming removed 8 bases from V and 5 bases from J, with 12 bases in between. The CDR3 spans 13 residues. The CDR3 nucleotides read TGTGCCAGCCGCCCTGGGGGGACCGGGGAGCTGTTTTTT. Its protein product is CASRPGGTGELFF.

The V call is TRBV27, the J call TRBJ2-3, with 13 positions matching TRBD2. Germline-derived CDR1 and CDR2 are MNHEY and SMNVEV (reference sequence). The CDR3 is made up of 20 amino acids. With 7 bases clipped from V and 6 bases from J, the junction kept 22 bases outside the gene matches. The CDR3 region has the DNA TGTGCCAGCAAACATTGGCGTCGGGGACTAGCGGGAATCAAGGGGGATACGCAGTATTTT. Translating it yields CASKHWRRGLAGIKGDTQYF.

This sequence joins TRBV29-1 and TRBJ2-7; D is possibly TRBD2 (7 bases). Germline V lookup: CDR1 SQVTM, CDR2 ANQGSEA. The CDR3 loop spans 12 amino acids. CDR3 in DNA: TGCATCTTGGGGGGGCGCGACTACGAGCAGTACTTC. Translated, it gives CILGGRDYEQYF.

The genes are TRBV19 and TRBJ1-1, with D perhaps TRBD1 (5 bases). The CDR3 has 13 amino acids. CDR1 is LNHDA, CDR2 SQIVND, per germline (reference sequence). Between the trimmed V and J ends, which lost 7 bases and 1 base, there was a span of 10 bases. The CDR3: CASTKGSNTEAFF. CDR3 DNA sequence: TGTGCCAGTACTAAGGGGTCGAACACTGAAGCTTTCTTT.

The chain recombines TRBV5-1 with TRBJ2-5, with D possibly being TRBD2 (6 bases). CDR1 is SGHRS and CDR2 is YFSETQ in the germline V gene. With 6 bases removed from V and 1 base from J, the gap between germline ends came to 16 bases. CDR3 length: 15 amino acids. The CDR3 DNA reads TGCGCCAGCAAATCCGGGGTCGGGGGCCAAGAGACCCAGTACTTC. Translated, it gives CASKSGVGGQETQYF. Combining the CDR3 with reference TRBV5-1 and TRBJ2-5 gives the whole variable domain KAGVTQTPRYLIKTRGQQVTLSCSPISGHRSVSWYQQTPGQGLQFLFEYFSETQRNKGNFPGRFSGRQFSNSRSEMNVSTLELGDSALYLCASKSGVGGQETQYFGPGTRLLVL.

To note about this clone: Its ends do not fully match the called genes, so a read error is possible. V usage is TRBV7-7 and J usage is TRBJ2-1, with TRBD2 matching 9 bases. This CDR3 has 17 amino acids. Germline V lookup: CDR1 SSHAT, CDR2 FNYEAQ (reference sequence). The CDR3 nucleotides read TGTGCTAGCAGCCCCTCCTTACTAGCGGGCCCGTACAATGAGCAGTTCTTC. Its translation is CASSPSLLAGPYNEQFF.

The chain combines TRBV30 with TRBJ2-5; 8 bases fit TRBD2. The trim removed 0 bases at V and 2 bases at J, leaving 2 bases unmatched. The germline CDR1 and CDR2 sequences are GTSNPN and SVGIG (reference sequence). The CDR3 covers 14 residues. CDR3 protein: CAWSVLAGQETQYF. For the CDR3, the DNA is TGTGCCTGGAGTGTGTTAGCGGGACAAGAGACCCAGTACTTC.

V usage is TRBV28 and J usage is TRBJ1-1, with 9 bases aligning to TRBD1. V was pared by 8 bases and J by 5 bases, with 12 bases of the junction left unmatched. Germline-derived CDR1 and CDR2 are MDHEN and SYDVKM. This CDR3 spans 15 amino acids. The CDR3 DNA reads TGTGCCAGCCACTACTCGGACAGGGGAGGGACTGAAGCTTTCTTT. It specifies CASHYSDRGGTEAFF.

The chain has TRBV2 and TRBJ1-5, with D hard to call. CDR3 length: 17 amino acids. Trimming took 8 bases from V and 0 from J, leaving 20 bases between them. Germline V CDR1 and CDR2: SNHLY, FYNNEI. CDR3 region: CASGLPGAPYSNQPQHF. Written as DNA, the CDR3 is TGTGCCAGCGGTCTTCCGGGAGCGCCTTATAGCAATCAGCCCCAGCATTTT.

The chain combines TRBV2 with TRBJ2-3; 13 nucleotides agree with TRBD2. Germline V gene sequence: CDR1 SNHLY, CDR2 FYNNEI. The CDR3 runs to 14 residues. The V gene end was trimmed by 6 bases and the J gene end by 6 bases; junction bases not matched to a gene: 3. CDR3 region: CASRRTSGSDTQYF. The CDR3 DNA is TGTGCCAGCAGGCGGACTAGCGGGAGTGATACGCAGTATTTT.

The DNA for the CDR3 is TGTGCCTGGAGCGGAGGGGGGGCCGAGACCCAGTACTTC. Its translation: CAWSGGGAETQYF. The chain couples TRBV30 to TRBJ2-5; possibly TRBD2 for D (7 bases). Germline assignment: CDR1 GTSNPN and CDR2 SVGIG (reference sequence). V lost 3 bases and J lost 5, with 13 bases in between. The CDR3 extends over 13 amino acids.

This CDR3 is CASSFSRAYEQYF. The CDR3 DNA reads TGCGCCAGCAGCTTCTCTAGGGCCTACGAGCAGTACTTC. V and J are TRBV5-1 and TRBJ2-5; D remains ambiguous. The DNA end lines up better with TRBJ2-7; the J call may be wrong. The CDR3 sequence is 13 residues long. CDR1 is SGHRS and CDR2 is YFSETQ in the germline V gene.

The genes are TRBV4-3 and TRBJ1-2; D unclear. Looked up from germline, CDR1 is LGHNA and CDR2 is YSLEER. V lost 1 base to trimming and J lost 8 bases, with 17 bases between them. This CDR3 spans 15 amino acids. CDR3 region: CASSQALIGVRGYTF. CDR3 bases: TGCGCCAGCAGCCAAGCCCTTATTGGGGTAAGAGGCTACACCTTC.

The CDR3 bases are TGTGCCAGCAGTTTACGCCGCGAAGAATTCTCTGGCTACACCTTC. Translation: CASSLRREEFSGYTF. The chain employs TRBV27 and TRBJ1-2; no clear D. Trimming shortened V by 2 bases and J by 7 bases, and 17 bases separated the two germline ends. The length of the CDR3 is 15 residues. Germline CDR1 is MNHEY and CDR2 is SMNVEV (reference sequence).

J is TRBJ2-7 and V is TRBV7-6; 9 positions match TRBD1. With 3 bases clipped from V and 3 bases from J, the junction kept 3 bases outside the gene matches. This CDR3 contains 14 residues. The germline V gene encodes CDR1 SGHVS and CDR2 FNYEAQ. The DNA for the CDR3 is TGTGCCAGCAGCTTGGGGACAGGGTACTACGAGCAGTACTTC. Translation: CASSLGTGYYEQYF. Full variable domain (rest looked up from reference TRBV7-6 and TRBJ2-7): GAGVSQSPRYKVTKRGQDVALRCDPISGHVSLYWYRQALGQGPEFLTYFNYEAQQDKSGLPNDRFSAERPEGSISTLTIQRTEQRDSAMYRCASSLGTGYYEQYFGPGTRLTVT.

This chain uses TRBV4-1 with TRBJ2-5, with D possibly being TRBD1 or TRBD2 (5 bases each). CDR3 length: 15 amino acids. Germline V lookup: CDR1 MGHRA, CDR2 YSYEKL. V was shortened by 4 bases and J by 4 bases, with 16 bases between the two germline ends. Here the CDR3 reads CASSPPGRGRETQYF. CDR3 nucleotides: TGCGCCAGCAGCCCCCCGGGACGGGGAAGAGAGACCCAGTACTTC.

V is TRBV11-3 and J is TRBJ2-7, with D maybe TRBD1 (6 bases). V was clipped by 4 bases and J by 4 bases, with 14 bases between them. This CDR3 has 14 amino acids. CDR1 is SGHNT and CDR2 is YENEEA in the germline V gene. CDR3 sequence reads: CASSSWTVDYEQYF. The CDR3 nucleotides read TGTGCCAGCAGCTCATGGACAGTAGATTACGAGCAGTACTTC. Using reference TRBV11-3 and TRBJ2-7 for the parts outside the CDR3, the full variable domain is EAGVVQSPRYKIIEKKQPVAFWCNPISGHNTLYWYLQNLGQGPELLIRYENEEAVDDSQLPKDRFSAERLKGVDSTLKIQPAELGDSAVYLCASSSWTVDYEQYFGPGTRLTVT.

The count of this clone is one. This chain joins TRBV28 and TRBJ1-2, with TRBD1 matching over 7 bases. The CDR3 totals 15 residues. V shed 6 bases, J shed 3 bases, and the junction held 10 bases outside the gene matches. Per the germline V gene, CDR1 is MDHEN and CDR2 is SYDVKM. In DNA, the CDR3 is TGTGCCAGCAGGAGTGGACAGGCTTTAGACTATGGCTACACCTTC. Translated, it gives CASRSGQALDYGYTF.

The CDR3 here is CAISQARPDTQYF. The CDR3 coding sequence is TGTGCCATCAGTCAGGCTCGGCCAGATACGCAGTATTTT. J is TRBJ2-3 and V is TRBV10-3; D gene ambiguous. The CDR3 consists of 13 residues. Germline V gene sequence: CDR1 ENHRY, CDR2 SYGVKD. Trimming removed 5 bases from V and 4 bases from J, with 10 bases in between.

The chain uses TRBV7-3 and TRBJ2-7, with D possibly being TRBD1 (5 bases). Trimming stripped 5 bases from V and 3 bases from J, with 11 bases between. This CDR3 has 13 amino acids. Germline V CDR1 and CDR2: SGHTA, FQGTGA. The CDR3 region has the DNA TGTGCCAGCAGCAGAGATCAGGGCTACGAGCAGTACTTC. This encodes CASSRDQGYEQYF.

This clone was seen just once. The chain couples TRBV19 to TRBJ1-5, with D possibly TRBD1 on 5 matching bases. From germline, CDR1 is LNHDA and CDR2 SQIVND (reference sequence). This CDR3 has 16 residues. Trimming removed 3 bases at V and 1 base at J, with 13 bases between. The chain's CDR3 is CASSMGEAGSNQPQHF. The CDR3 coding sequence is TGTGCCAGTAGTATGGGGGAAGCGGGGAGCAATCAGCCCCAGCATTTT.

V is TRBV5-8 and J is TRBJ2-7, with D uncertain. The CDR3 is made up of 12 amino acids. The V end lost 3 bases, the J end lost 4 bases, and 8 bases lay between the germline ends. Germline CDR1 is SGHTS and CDR2 is YDEGEE. DNA for the CDR3: TGTGCCAGCAGCTCATTCGGATACGAGCAGTACTTC. Its protein is CASSSFGYEQYF.

J is TRBJ1-2 and V is TRBV7-9, with D unclear. V was trimmed by 4 bases and J by 6 bases, leaving 12 bases between them. There are 13 residues in the CDR3. Germline V gene data show CDR1 as SEHNR and CDR2 as FQNEAQ (reference sequence). Here the CDR3 DNA reads TGTGCCAGCAGCTCCGGACCCGCGGATGGCTACACCTTC. Its protein is CASSSGPADGYTF.

Concerning this clone itself: Other DNA sequences in the sample encode the same CDR3. The V call is TRBV20-1, the J call TRBJ2-7, with D unclear. Between the trimmed V and J ends, which lost 3 bases and 3 bases, there was a span of 6 bases. This CDR3 region has 11 residues. The V gene's germline CDR1 is DFQATT and CDR2 SNEGSKA (reference sequence). The CDR3 DNA is TGCAGTGCTAGCTCAGACTACGAGCAGTACTTC. Translation: CSASSDYEQYF.

The gene calls are TRBV20-1 and TRBJ2-5; D is unclear. The CDR3 contains 11 residues. Germline lookup yields CDR1 DFQATT and CDR2 SNEGSKA (reference sequence). Trimming took off 5 bases at V and 4 bases at J, with 8 bases between the two ends. The chain's CDR3 is CSAALRETQYF. CDR3 in DNA: TGCAGTGCTGCACTAAGAGAGACCCAGTACTTC.

This clone was seen once. J is TRBJ2-7 and V is TRBV7-9; 7 nucleotides agree with TRBD2. The CDR3 contains 13 residues. The ends lost 0 bases at V and 6 bases at J; junction bases unmatched: 2. The germline gives CDR1 SEHNR, CDR2 FQNEAQ (reference sequence). This chain's CDR3 is CASSLAGGGEQYF. The CDR3 DNA reads TGTGCCAGCAGCTTAGCAGGCGGGGGCGAGCAGTACTTC.